What follows describes a single T cell receptor beta chain. Vbeta (60) and Jbeta (13) primers were used in the PCR. Sequencing was performed with immunoSEQ multiplex PCR; in TCRdb, only in-frame clones are kept and a portion is missing. The sample lists about 100,000 clones, around 76% occurring once. This record belongs to a study of cytomegalovirus exposure and HLA in healthy donors. In the study overall: Previous work identified 95 million to 120 million unique TCR beta sequences from about 179 million T cells.

The length of the CDR3 is 14 residues. Germline V gene sequence: CDR1 SGHRS, CDR2 YFSETQ. V was cut by 2 bases and J by 5 bases, with 11 bases left in between. The sequence was collected from a woman between 45 and 60 years old in good health and CMV-seropositive. Specimen: PBMCs. The chain carries TRBV5-1 and TRBJ2-4, with TRBD2 as a possible D gene (5 bases). The CDR3 loop reads CASSFAPGENIQYF. In DNA form, the CDR3 reads TGCGCCAGCAGCTTCGCCCCCGGGGAAAACATTCAGTACTTC. The variable domain in full, completed from reference TRBV5-1 and TRBJ2-4, reads KAGVTQTPRYLIKTRGQQVTLSCSPISGHRSVSWYQQTPGQGLQFLFEYFSETQRNKGNFPGRFSGRQFSNSRSEMNVSTLELGDSALYLCASSFAPGENIQYFGAGTRLSVL.